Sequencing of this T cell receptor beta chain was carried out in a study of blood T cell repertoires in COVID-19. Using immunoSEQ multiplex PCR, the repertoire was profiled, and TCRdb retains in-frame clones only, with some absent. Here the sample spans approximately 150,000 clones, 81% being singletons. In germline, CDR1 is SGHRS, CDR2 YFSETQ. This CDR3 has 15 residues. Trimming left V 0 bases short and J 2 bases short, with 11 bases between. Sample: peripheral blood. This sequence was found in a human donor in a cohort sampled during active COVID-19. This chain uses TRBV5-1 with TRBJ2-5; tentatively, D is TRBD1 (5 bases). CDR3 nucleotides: TGCGCCAGCAGCTTGGAAGGGGAAGCTCAAGAGACCCAGTACTTC. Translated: CASSLEGEAQETQYF.